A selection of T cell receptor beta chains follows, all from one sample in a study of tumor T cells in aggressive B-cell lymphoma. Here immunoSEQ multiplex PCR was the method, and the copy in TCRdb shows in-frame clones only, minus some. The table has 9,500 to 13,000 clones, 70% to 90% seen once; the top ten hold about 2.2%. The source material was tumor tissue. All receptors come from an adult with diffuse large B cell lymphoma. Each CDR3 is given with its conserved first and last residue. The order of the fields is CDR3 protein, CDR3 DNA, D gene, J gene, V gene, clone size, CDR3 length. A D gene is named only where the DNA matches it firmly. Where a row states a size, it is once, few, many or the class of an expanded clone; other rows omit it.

CDR3 protein: CASSLNGRGGELFF
CDR3 DNA: TGCGCCAGCAGCTTAAACGGGAGAGGCGGGGAGCTGTTTTTT
D gene: .
J gene: TRBJ2-2
V gene: TRBV10-1
clone size: .
CDR3 length: 14

CDR3 protein: CSVIKQGIVLTDTQYF
CDR3 DNA: TGCAGCGTAATAAAACAGGGAATCGTCCTCACAGATACGCAGTATTTT
D gene: .
J gene: TRBJ2-3
V gene: TRBV29-1
clone size: .
CDR3 length: 16

CDR3 protein: CASSFLSSGVQETQYF
CDR3 DNA: TGTGCCAGCAGCTTCCTGTCTAGCGGGGTCCAAGAGACCCAGTACTTC
D gene: TRBD2
J gene: TRBJ2-5
V gene: TRBV7-8
clone size: .
CDR3 length: 16

CDR3 protein: CASSLTRIAGDTQYF
CDR3 DNA: TGTGCCAGCAGCTTAACTAGAATAGCGGGAGATACGCAGTATTTT
D gene: TRBD2
J gene: TRBJ2-3
V gene: TRBV7-2
clone size: .
CDR3 length: 15

CDR3 protein: CASSYQTYEQYF
CDR3 DNA: TGTGCCAGCAGTTACCAGACCTACGAGCAGTACTTC
D gene: .
J gene: TRBJ2-7
V gene: TRBV28
clone size: .
CDR3 length: 12

CDR3 protein: CASSVERSYEQYF
CDR3 DNA: TGTGCCAGCAGTGTTGAGCGGTCCTACGAGCAGTACTTC
D gene: .
J gene: TRBJ2-7
V gene: TRBV2
clone size: .
CDR3 length: 13

CDR3 protein: CASSLGTGPNEQFF
CDR3 DNA: TGTGCCAGCAGCTTAGGGACAGGGCCCAATGAGCAGTTCTTC
D gene: TRBD1
J gene: TRBJ2-1
V gene: TRBV7-9
clone size: .
CDR3 length: 14

CDR3 protein: CASSYQGTQPNTEAFF
CDR3 DNA: TGTGCCAGCAGTTACCAAGGAACACAGCCGAACACTGAAGCTTTCTTT
D gene: .
J gene: TRBJ1-1
V gene: TRBV6-6
clone size: .
CDR3 length: 16

CDR3 protein: CSAGGLAKVNEQFF
CDR3 DNA: TGCAGCGCCGGAGGGCTAGCGAAGGTCAATGAGCAGTTCTTC
D gene: .
J gene: TRBJ2-1
V gene: TRBV29-1
clone size: .
CDR3 length: 14

CDR3 protein: CAGSGGTRTYEQYF
CDR3 DNA: TGTGCCGGATCTGGGGGGACTAGGACCTACGAGCAGTACTTC
D gene: TRBD2
J gene: TRBJ2-7
V gene: TRBV6-5
clone size: .
CDR3 length: 14

CDR3 protein: CASETGQRTQYF
CDR3 DNA: TGTGCCAGCGAGACTGGACAGCGGACCCAGTACTTC
D gene: .
J gene: TRBJ2-5
V gene: TRBV28
clone size: .
CDR3 length: 12

CDR3 protein: CASSTDRNQPQHF
CDR3 DNA: TGTGCCAGCTCGACGGACAGAAATCAGCCCCAGCATTTT
D gene: .
J gene: TRBJ1-5
V gene: TRBV18
clone size: .
CDR3 length: 13

CDR3 protein: CASSIPGQVTYNEQFF
CDR3 DNA: TGTGCCAGTAGTATTCCCGGACAGGTTACGTACAATGAGCAGTTCTTC
D gene: TRBD1
J gene: TRBJ2-1
V gene: TRBV19
clone size: .
CDR3 length: 16

CDR3 protein: CASSQNYEQYF
CDR3 DNA: TGTGCCAGCAGTCAAAACTACGAGCAGTACTTC
D gene: .
J gene: TRBJ2-7
V gene: TRBV6-5
clone size: .
CDR3 length: 11

CDR3 protein: CATFKWGLVNNEQFF
CDR3 DNA: TGTGCCACCTTCAAGTGGGGACTGGTGAACAATGAGCAGTTCTTC
D gene: .
J gene: TRBJ2-1
V gene: TRBV6-1
clone size: once
CDR3 length: 15

CDR3 protein: CASSSGGQGVTGANVLTF
CDR3 DNA: TGTGCCAGCAGCTCAGGGGGACAGGGGGTAACTGGGGCCAACGTCCTGACTTTC
D gene: TRBD1
J gene: TRBJ2-6
V gene: TRBV7-2
clone size: few
CDR3 length: 18

CDR3 protein: CASSLEGTRGVNEQFF
CDR3 DNA: TGTGCCAGCAGCTTAGAGGGGACTAGGGGGGTGAATGAGCAGTTCTTC
D gene: TRBD2
J gene: TRBJ2-1
V gene: TRBV7-6
clone size: once
CDR3 length: 16

CDR3 protein: CASNTGIGTNEKLFF
CDR3 DNA: TGTGCCAGTAACACAGGGATCGGAACTAATGAAAAACTGTTTTTT
D gene: .
J gene: TRBJ1-4
V gene: TRBV19
clone size: .
CDR3 length: 15

CDR3 protein: CASSTSGTYEQYF
CDR3 DNA: TGTGCCAGCAGTACTAGCGGGACGTACGAGCAGTACTTC
D gene: TRBD2
J gene: TRBJ2-7
V gene: TRBV27
clone size: .
CDR3 length: 13

CDR3 protein: CASSNGGTIGNTIYF
CDR3 DNA: TGTGCCAGCAGCAATGGTGGGACTATTGGAAACACCATATATTTT
D gene: .
J gene: TRBJ1-3
V gene: TRBV5-4
clone size: .
CDR3 length: 15

CDR3 protein: CASSVGWASQETQYF
CDR3 DNA: TGTGCCAGCAGCGTAGGATGGGCTTCACAAGAGACCCAGTACTTC
D gene: .
J gene: TRBJ2-5
V gene: TRBV9
clone size: .
CDR3 length: 15

CDR3 protein: CASSLVAGAITGELFF
CDR3 DNA: TGCGCCAGCAGCTTGGTTGCAGGGGCCATCACCGGGGAGCTGTTTTTT
D gene: .
J gene: TRBJ2-2
V gene: TRBV5-1
clone size: .
CDR3 length: 16

CDR3 protein: CASRKGDEKLFF
CDR3 DNA: TGTGCCAGCAGAAAAGGGGATGAAAAACTGTTTTTT
D gene: .
J gene: TRBJ1-4
V gene: TRBV11-2
clone size: .
CDR3 length: 12

CDR3 protein: CASSRPGGRNEQFF
CDR3 DNA: TGTGCCAGCAGCCGGCCGGGGGGTCGGAATGAGCAGTTCTTC
D gene: TRBD2
J gene: TRBJ2-1
V gene: TRBV13
clone size: .
CDR3 length: 14

CDR3 protein: CSVTGTGVFETQYF
CDR3 DNA: TGCAGCGTCACCGGGACAGGGGTTTTCGAGACCCAGTACTTC
D gene: TRBD1
J gene: TRBJ2-5
V gene: TRBV29-1
clone size: .
CDR3 length: 14

CDR3 protein: CASRSPGLAGEQYF
CDR3 DNA: TGTGCCAGCAGGTCCCCGGGACTAGCGGGGGAGCAGTACTTC
D gene: TRBD2
J gene: TRBJ2-5
V gene: TRBV2
clone size: .
CDR3 length: 14

CDR3 protein: CASSLDSGSRYEQYF
CDR3 DNA: TGTGCCAGCAGCTTAGATAGCGGGAGTCGTTACGAGCAGTACTTC
D gene: TRBD2
J gene: TRBJ2-7
V gene: TRBV11-3
clone size: .
CDR3 length: 15

CDR3 protein: CASSLRDRAHYEQYF
CDR3 DNA: TGTGCCAGCAGTTTACGGGACAGGGCACACTACGAGCAGTACTTC
D gene: TRBD1
J gene: TRBJ2-7
V gene: TRBV28
clone size: .
CDR3 length: 15

CDR3 protein: CASSSQGALYEQYF
CDR3 DNA: TGTGCCAGCAGTTCCCAGGGTGCGTTATACGAGCAGTACTTC
D gene: .
J gene: TRBJ2-7
V gene: TRBV28
clone size: .
CDR3 length: 14

CDR3 protein: CASSPLRGRAIGEQYF
CDR3 DNA: TGTGCCAGCTCACCATTACGCGGGAGGGCCATAGGTGAGCAGTACTTC
D gene: TRBD2
J gene: TRBJ2-7
V gene: TRBV18
clone size: .
CDR3 length: 16

CDR3 protein: CASSPQGNEQFF
CDR3 DNA: TGCGCCAGCAGCCCACAGGGGAATGAGCAGTTCTTC
D gene: TRBD1
J gene: TRBJ2-1
V gene: TRBV5-1
clone size: once
CDR3 length: 12

CDR3 protein: CASSDLGRGGNQPQHF
CDR3 DNA: TGTGCCAGTAGTGATTTGGGGAGGGGAGGCAATCAGCCCCAGCATTTT
D gene: .
J gene: TRBJ1-5
V gene: TRBV19
clone size: .
CDR3 length: 16

CDR3 protein: CASSVVGLAGGEQFF
CDR3 DNA: TGTGCCAGCAGCGTAGTGGGACTAGCGGGTGGTGAGCAGTTCTTC
D gene: TRBD2
J gene: TRBJ2-1
V gene: TRBV9
clone size: .
CDR3 length: 15

CDR3 protein: CASSGGVSNQPQHF
CDR3 DNA: TGTGCCAGCAGCGGCGGGGTTAGCAATCAGCCCCAGCATTTT
D gene: .
J gene: TRBJ1-5
V gene: TRBV7-9
clone size: .
CDR3 length: 14

CDR3 protein: CAAAYRDRGNEQFF
CDR3 DNA: TGTGCCGCGGCATACCGGGACAGGGGGAATGAGCAGTTCTTC
D gene: TRBD1
J gene: TRBJ2-1
V gene: TRBV30
clone size: .
CDR3 length: 14

CDR3 protein: CASSPQGALGYGYTF
CDR3 DNA: TGTGCCAGCAGCCCACAGGGGGCATTAGGCTATGGCTACACCTTC
D gene: TRBD1
J gene: TRBJ1-2
V gene: TRBV14
clone size: .
CDR3 length: 15

CDR3 protein: CASSLDAGSRRNEQFF
CDR3 DNA: TGTGCCAGCAGCTTAGACGCAGGATCACGGCGCAATGAGCAGTTCTTC
D gene: .
J gene: TRBJ2-1
V gene: TRBV7-9
clone size: .
CDR3 length: 16

CDR3 protein: CASRASGGAFGSPLHF
CDR3 DNA: TGTGCCAGCAGGGCATCGGGGGGCGCATTTGGTTCACCCCTCCACTTT
D gene: .
J gene: TRBJ1-6
V gene: TRBV7-2
clone size: .
CDR3 length: 16

CDR3 protein: CASSRNTDTEAFF
CDR3 DNA: TGTGCCAGCTCGCGCAATACGGACACTGAAGCTTTCTTT
D gene: .
J gene: TRBJ1-1
V gene: TRBV18
clone size: .
CDR3 length: 13

CDR3 protein: CASSIGGSVYNEQFF
CDR3 DNA: TGTGCCAGTAGTATTGGCGGGAGTGTGTACAATGAGCAGTTCTTC
D gene: TRBD2
J gene: TRBJ2-1
V gene: TRBV19
clone size: .
CDR3 length: 15

CDR3 protein: CASRPSGRPYEQYF
CDR3 DNA: TGTGCCAGCAGACCTAGCGGGAGGCCTTACGAGCAGTACTTC
D gene: TRBD2
J gene: TRBJ2-7
V gene: TRBV2
clone size: .
CDR3 length: 14

CDR3 protein: CASRSLAGGTGELFF
CDR3 DNA: TGCGCCAGCAGATCTCTAGCGGGAGGCACCGGGGAGCTGTTTTTT
D gene: TRBD2
J gene: TRBJ2-2
V gene: TRBV4-3
clone size: .
CDR3 length: 15

CDR3 protein: CASSLLRGDTQYF
CDR3 DNA: TGTGCCAGCAGCTTACTACGGGGAGATACGCAGTATTTT
D gene: .
J gene: TRBJ2-3
V gene: TRBV7-2
clone size: .
CDR3 length: 13

CDR3 protein: CASSLSGQGAYEQYF
CDR3 DNA: TGTGCCAGCAGCTTATCGGGACAGGGGGCCTACGAGCAGTACTTC
D gene: TRBD1
J gene: TRBJ2-7
V gene: TRBV7-6
clone size: .
CDR3 length: 15

CDR3 protein: CASSRTLAGTDEQYF
CDR3 DNA: TGCGCCAGCAGCCGAACACTAGCGGGGACTGACGAGCAGTACTTC
D gene: TRBD2
J gene: TRBJ2-7
V gene: TRBV4-1
clone size: few
CDR3 length: 15

CDR3 protein: CASSFFRGPAYEQYF
CDR3 DNA: TGTGCCAGCAGCTTCTTCAGGGGACCTGCCTACGAGCAGTACTTC
D gene: .
J gene: TRBJ2-7
V gene: TRBV11-2
clone size: .
CDR3 length: 15

CDR3 protein: CASSTRQGRGTLAATDTQYF
CDR3 DNA: TGTGCCAGCAGCACAAGACAGGGCCGCGGTACATTAGCGGCCACAGATACGCAGTATTTT
D gene: .
J gene: TRBJ2-3
V gene: TRBV7-8
clone size: .
CDR3 length: 20

CDR3 protein: CASSPVGGTGELFF
CDR3 DNA: TGTGCCAGCAGCCCCGTGGGAGGGACCGGGGAGCTGTTTTTT
D gene: TRBD2
J gene: TRBJ2-2
V gene: TRBV6-4
clone size: .
CDR3 length: 14

CDR3 protein: CASSRTGNTEAFF
CDR3 DNA: TGCGCCAGCAGCAGGACAGGGAACACTGAAGCTTTCTTT
D gene: TRBD1
J gene: TRBJ1-1
V gene: TRBV5-1
clone size: .
CDR3 length: 13

CDR3 protein: CASSPSLAGSVETQYF
CDR3 DNA: TGTGCCAGCTCACCATCCCTAGCGGGATCCGTCGAGACCCAGTACTTC
D gene: TRBD2
J gene: TRBJ2-5
V gene: TRBV18
clone size: .
CDR3 length: 16

CDR3 protein: CASSPGLADHNEQFF
CDR3 DNA: TGTGCCAGCAGCCCGGGACTAGCGGATCACAATGAGCAGTTCTTC
D gene: TRBD2
J gene: TRBJ2-1
V gene: TRBV5-4
clone size: once
CDR3 length: 15

CDR3 protein: CASSQGPGQGGGEQFF
CDR3 DNA: TGTGCCAGCAGCCAAGGCCCGGGACAGGGTGGAGGTGAGCAGTTCTTC
D gene: TRBD1
J gene: TRBJ2-1
V gene: TRBV4-2
clone size: .
CDR3 length: 16

CDR3 protein: CASSQDILTGSEQYF
CDR3 DNA: TGCGCCAGCAGCCAGGATATACTGACAGGGTCCGAGCAGTACTTC
D gene: TRBD1
J gene: TRBJ2-7
V gene: TRBV4-3
clone size: .
CDR3 length: 15

CDR3 protein: CASSLPGGLGTQYF
CDR3 DNA: TGTGCCAGCAGCTTACCGGGTGGTTTGGGGACCCAGTACTTC
D gene: .
J gene: TRBJ2-5
V gene: TRBV13
clone size: .
CDR3 length: 14

CDR3 protein: CASSSLNSPLHF
CDR3 DNA: TGTGCCAGCAGCTCCCTTAATTCACCCCTCCACTTT
D gene: .
J gene: TRBJ1-6
V gene: TRBV7-2
clone size: .
CDR3 length: 12

CDR3 protein: CASSLGRAGELFF
CDR3 DNA: TGTGCCAGCAGCTTAGGGAGGGCCGGGGAGCTGTTTTTT
D gene: .
J gene: TRBJ2-2
V gene: TRBV7-9
clone size: .
CDR3 length: 13

CDR3 protein: CASSQELGLAGGPRRDTQYF
CDR3 DNA: TGTGCCAGCAGCCAAGAATTGGGACTAGCGGGAGGGCCTCGTAGAGATACGCAGTATTTT
D gene: TRBD2
J gene: TRBJ2-3
V gene: TRBV4-2
clone size: few
CDR3 length: 20

CDR3 protein: CASSLPSGSTDTQYF
CDR3 DNA: TGCGCCAGCAGCTTGCCTAGCGGGAGCACAGATACGCAGTATTTT
D gene: TRBD2
J gene: TRBJ2-3
V gene: TRBV5-1
clone size: .
CDR3 length: 15

CDR3 protein: CASRYPLSPYGYTF
CDR3 DNA: TGTGCCAGCAGGTACCCCCTAAGCCCCTATGGCTACACCTTC
D gene: .
J gene: TRBJ1-2
V gene: TRBV28
clone size: .
CDR3 length: 14